A selection of T cell receptor beta chains follows, all from one sample in a study of identical twins. TCRdb re-derived calls from the 5' RACE reads in MiXCR, one entry per CDR3 protein. The sample has roughly 720,000 distinct CDR3 sequences; 15% to 20% are singletons. These data were also filed under a second study, of T cells expressing NK-cell markers.

The source material was PBMCs. These TCRs come from a young woman in good health. The conserved cysteine and the conserved F or W are not part of the CDR3 here.

v_call: TRBV20-1
j_call: TRBJ2-3
cdr3_aa: SARVGSEDTQY

v_call: TRBV12-3/TRBV12-4
j_call: TRBJ2-7
cdr3_aa: ASSSVARPYEQY

v_call: TRBV20-1
j_call: TRBJ2-2
cdr3_aa: SARSRLNTGELF

v_call: TRBV20-1
j_call: TRBJ2-3
cdr3_aa: SARGAGDTQY

v_call: TRBV12-3/TRBV12-4
j_call: TRBJ1-1
cdr3_aa: ASRGTEAF

v_call: TRBV9
j_call: TRBJ1-1
cdr3_aa: ASSVGYRYTEAF

v_call: TRBV27
j_call: TRBJ1-4
cdr3_aa: ASSLFGTVSYEKLF

v_call: TRBV20-1
j_call: TRBJ2-3
cdr3_aa: SSPGHSSTDTQY

v_call: TRBV6-6
j_call: TRBJ1-1
cdr3_aa: ATSRGITEAF

v_call: TRBV24-1
j_call: TRBJ2-3
cdr3_aa: ATSDPRRGTPDRDTQY

v_call: TRBV5-6
j_call: TRBJ1-6
cdr3_aa: ASSLGTGPTLH

v_call: TRBV19
j_call: TRBJ2-6
cdr3_aa: ASTVWQGLPYSGANVLT

v_call: TRBV20-1
j_call: TRBJ2-2
cdr3_aa: SARERGLANTGELF

v_call: TRBV6-2/TRBV6-3
j_call: TRBJ2-7
cdr3_aa: ASRPQPYTYEQY

v_call: TRBV10-1
j_call: TRBJ2-1
cdr3_aa: ASSESAGLSYNEQF

v_call: TRBV5-1
j_call: TRBJ2-7
cdr3_aa: ASSLEGSYEQY

v_call: TRBV5-1
j_call: TRBJ2-7
cdr3_aa: ASSLKRLAGEIHEQY

v_call: TRBV5-1
j_call: TRBJ2-1
cdr3_aa: ASSLAAGYNEQF

v_call: TRBV5-1
j_call: TRBJ2-3
cdr3_aa: ASSTGTSGVTDTQY

v_call: TRBV5-1
j_call: TRBJ2-1
cdr3_aa: ASSVRPGTSGSGEQF

v_call: TRBV7-2
j_call: TRBJ2-7
cdr3_aa: ASSLRTVREQY

v_call: TRBV12-3/TRBV12-4
j_call: TRBJ2-2
cdr3_aa: ASVGVEGIKAGELF

v_call: TRBV10-3
j_call: TRBJ2-7
cdr3_aa: AISEREGYEQY

v_call: TRBV6-1
j_call: TRBJ2-3
cdr3_aa: ASRPAAGGPGDTQY

v_call: TRBV20-1
j_call: TRBJ2-5
cdr3_aa: SAKVVGETQY

v_call: TRBV6-1
j_call: TRBJ1-2
cdr3_aa: ASSKDGFNYGYT

v_call: TRBV20-1
j_call: TRBJ2-1
cdr3_aa: SAREGTSPSYEQF

v_call: TRBV12-3/TRBV12-4
j_call: TRBJ1-2
cdr3_aa: ASSLTGRGYT

v_call: TRBV7-8
j_call: TRBJ2-1
cdr3_aa: ASSPRLAGVS